This T cell receptor (beta chain) appears in the sequencing data of a study of blood T cell repertoires in COVID-19. This CDR3 has 19 residues. Looked up from germline, CDR1 is SNHLY and CDR2 is FYNNEI. Losses at the gene ends were 6 bases for V and 2 bases for J; bases not matched to a gene: 21. Assay: immunoSEQ multiplex PCR; the TCRdb copy retains only in-frame clones and omits some. This sample has about 60,000 clones, with roughly 80% found just once. The chain joins TRBV2 to TRBJ2-7, with 8 positions matching TRBD1. Sequences were obtained from peripheral blood. The source is a human donor in a cohort sampled during active COVID-19. The CDR3 DNA reads as TGTGCCAGCAGCTACAAGGACAGGGAGTTTAATGTTTTCGCCTACGAGCAGTACTTC. Protein product: CASSYKDREFNVFAYEQYF.